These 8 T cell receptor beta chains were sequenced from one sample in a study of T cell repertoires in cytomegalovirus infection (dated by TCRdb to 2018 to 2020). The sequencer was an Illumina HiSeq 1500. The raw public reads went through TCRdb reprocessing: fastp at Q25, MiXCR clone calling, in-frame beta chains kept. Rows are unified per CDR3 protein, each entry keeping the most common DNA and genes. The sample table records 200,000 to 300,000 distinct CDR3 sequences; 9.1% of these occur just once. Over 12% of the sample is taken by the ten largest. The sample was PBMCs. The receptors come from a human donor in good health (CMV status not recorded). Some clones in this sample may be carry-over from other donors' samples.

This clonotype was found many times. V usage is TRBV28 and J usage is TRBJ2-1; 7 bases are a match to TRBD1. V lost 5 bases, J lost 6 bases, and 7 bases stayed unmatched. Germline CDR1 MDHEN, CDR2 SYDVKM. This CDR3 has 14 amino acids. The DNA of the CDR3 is TGTGCCAGCAGTCAAAGGACAGGACTCAATGAGCAGTTCTTC. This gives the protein CASSQRTGLNEQFF.

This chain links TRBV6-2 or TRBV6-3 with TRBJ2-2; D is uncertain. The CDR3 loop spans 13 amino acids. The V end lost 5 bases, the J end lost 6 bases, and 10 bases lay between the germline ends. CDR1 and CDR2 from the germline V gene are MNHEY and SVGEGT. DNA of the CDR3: TGTGCCAGCAGTAAGCCCAACTCCGGGGAGCTGTTTTTT. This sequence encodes CASSKPNSGELFF.

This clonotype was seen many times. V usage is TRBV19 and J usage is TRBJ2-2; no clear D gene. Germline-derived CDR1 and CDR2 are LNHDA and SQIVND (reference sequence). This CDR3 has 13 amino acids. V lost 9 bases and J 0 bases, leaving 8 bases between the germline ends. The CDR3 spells CASGPANTGELFF. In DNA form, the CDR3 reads TGTGCCAGCGGACCCGCGAACACCGGGGAGCTGTTTTTT.

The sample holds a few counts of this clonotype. As DNA, the CDR3 is TGTGCCAGCAGCTTGAAAGGTCTGAGGTACTTC. It is translated as CASSLKGLRYF. The gene calls are TRBV5-6 and TRBJ2-7; no clear D. Germline lookup yields CDR1 SGHDT and CDR2 YYEEEE. The CDR3 totals 11 residues. V lost 1 base, J lost 12 bases, and 11 bases lay in between.

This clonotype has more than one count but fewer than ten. The CDR3, as DNA: TGCGCCAGCAGCTTGAATTCTCCCGCGAACACCGGGGAGCTGTTTTTT. Its translation: CASSLNSPANTGELFF. This chain connects TRBV5-1 to TRBJ2-2; D gene unclear. Germline lookup yields CDR1 SGHRS and CDR2 YFSETQ. The CDR3 sequence is 16 residues long. With 1 base removed from V and 0 bases from J, the gap between germline ends came to 10 bases.

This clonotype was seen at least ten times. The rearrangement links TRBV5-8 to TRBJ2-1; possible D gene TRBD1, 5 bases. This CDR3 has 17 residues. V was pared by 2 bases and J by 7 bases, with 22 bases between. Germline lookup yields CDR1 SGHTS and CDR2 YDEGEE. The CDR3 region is CASSFKGVLILKNEQFF. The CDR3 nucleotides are TGTGCCAGCAGCTTTAAAGGGGTTCTAATCTTAAAGAATGAGCAGTTCTTC.

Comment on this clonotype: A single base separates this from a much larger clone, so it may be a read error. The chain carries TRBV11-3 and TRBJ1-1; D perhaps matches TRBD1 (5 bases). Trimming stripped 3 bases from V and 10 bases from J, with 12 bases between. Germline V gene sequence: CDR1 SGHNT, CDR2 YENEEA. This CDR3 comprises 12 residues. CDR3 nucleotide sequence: TGTGCCAGCAGCTTCCAGGGCGTAGGAGCTTTCTTT. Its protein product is CASSFQGVGAFF.

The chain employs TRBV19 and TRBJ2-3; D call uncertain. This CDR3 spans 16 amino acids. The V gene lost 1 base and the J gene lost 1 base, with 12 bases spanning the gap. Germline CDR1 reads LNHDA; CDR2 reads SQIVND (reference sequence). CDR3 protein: CASSIGPDARTDTQYF. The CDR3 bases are TGTGCCAGTAGTATAGGGCCGGACGCCCGCACAGATACGCAGTATTTT.